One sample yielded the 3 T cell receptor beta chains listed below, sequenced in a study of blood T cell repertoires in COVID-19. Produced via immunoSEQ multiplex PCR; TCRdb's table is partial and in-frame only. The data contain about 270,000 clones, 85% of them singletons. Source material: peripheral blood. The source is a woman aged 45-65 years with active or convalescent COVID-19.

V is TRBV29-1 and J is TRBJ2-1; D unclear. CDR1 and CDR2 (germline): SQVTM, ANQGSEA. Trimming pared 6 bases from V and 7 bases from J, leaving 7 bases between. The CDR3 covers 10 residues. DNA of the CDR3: TGCAGCGTGTTCCGGAATGAGCAGTTCTTC. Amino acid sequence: CSVFRNEQFF.

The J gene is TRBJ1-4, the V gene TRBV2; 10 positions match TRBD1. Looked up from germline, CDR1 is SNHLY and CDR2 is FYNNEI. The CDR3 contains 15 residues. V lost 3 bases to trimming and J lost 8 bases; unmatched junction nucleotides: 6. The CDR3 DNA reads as TGTGCCAGCAGTGAGGGACAGGGGCAGAGAGAAAAACTGTTTTTT. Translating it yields CASSEGQGQREKLFF.

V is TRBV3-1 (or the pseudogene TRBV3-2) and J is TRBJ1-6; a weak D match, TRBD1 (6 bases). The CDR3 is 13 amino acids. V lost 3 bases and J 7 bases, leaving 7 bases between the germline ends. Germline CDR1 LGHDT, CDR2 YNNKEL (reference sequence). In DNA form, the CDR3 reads TGTGCCAGCAGCCACGGACAGAATTCACCCCTCCACTTT. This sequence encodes CASSHGQNSPLHF.